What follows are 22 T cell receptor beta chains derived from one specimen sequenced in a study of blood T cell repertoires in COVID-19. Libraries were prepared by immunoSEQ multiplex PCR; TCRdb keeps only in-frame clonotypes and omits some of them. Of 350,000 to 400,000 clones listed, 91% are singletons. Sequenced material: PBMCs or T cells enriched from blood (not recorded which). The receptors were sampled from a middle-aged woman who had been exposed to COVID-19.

The DNA for the CDR3 is TGTGCCAGCAGCGTAGCTATCAGGACTAGCGGGAGGGTTAGCTCCTACAATGAGCAGTTCTTC. This codes for CASSVAIRTSGRVSSYNEQFF. The chain is built from TRBV9 and TRBJ2-1, with 15 bases aligning to TRBD2. Looked up from germline, CDR1 is SGDLS and CDR2 is YYNGEE. Trimming cost V 0 bases and J 0 bases; bases outside gene matches: 10. The CDR3 runs 21 residues.

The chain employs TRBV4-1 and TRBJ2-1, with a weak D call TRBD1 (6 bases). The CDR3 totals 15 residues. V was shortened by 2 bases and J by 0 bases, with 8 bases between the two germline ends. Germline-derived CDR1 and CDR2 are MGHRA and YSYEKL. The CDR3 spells CASSQPGASYNEQFF. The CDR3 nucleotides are TGCGCCAGCAGCCAACCAGGGGCCTCCTACAATGAGCAGTTCTTC.

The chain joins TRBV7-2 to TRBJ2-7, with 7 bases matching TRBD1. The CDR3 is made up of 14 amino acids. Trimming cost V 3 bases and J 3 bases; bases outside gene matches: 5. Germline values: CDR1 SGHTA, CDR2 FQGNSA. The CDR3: CASSLGQWVYEQYF. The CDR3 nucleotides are TGTGCCAGCAGCTTGGGACAGTGGGTCTACGAGCAGTACTTC.

The CDR3, as DNA: TGTGCCAGCAGTCGGACACCACGAGGTGAAAAACTGTTTTTT. Translated: CASSRTPRGEKLFF. The chain is built from TRBV6-5 and TRBJ1-4, with TRBD1 as a possible D gene (5 bases). The V gene's germline CDR1 is MNHEY and CDR2 SVGAGI. The CDR3 contains 14 residues. Trimming cost V 5 bases and J 7 bases, with 14 bases left between them.

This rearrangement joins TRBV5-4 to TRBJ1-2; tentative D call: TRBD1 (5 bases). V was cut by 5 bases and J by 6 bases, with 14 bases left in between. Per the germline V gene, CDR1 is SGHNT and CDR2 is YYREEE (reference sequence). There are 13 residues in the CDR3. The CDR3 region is CASSSMGPNGYTF. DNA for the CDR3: TGTGCCAGCAGTTCTATGGGGCCAAATGGCTACACCTTC.

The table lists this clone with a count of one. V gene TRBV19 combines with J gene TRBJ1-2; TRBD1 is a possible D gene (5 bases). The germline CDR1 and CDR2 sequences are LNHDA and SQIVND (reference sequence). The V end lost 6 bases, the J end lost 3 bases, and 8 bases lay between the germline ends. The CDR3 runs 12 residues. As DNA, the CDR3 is TGTGCCAGTAGCCTCAGGGACTATGGCTACACCTTC. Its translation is CASSLRDYGYTF.

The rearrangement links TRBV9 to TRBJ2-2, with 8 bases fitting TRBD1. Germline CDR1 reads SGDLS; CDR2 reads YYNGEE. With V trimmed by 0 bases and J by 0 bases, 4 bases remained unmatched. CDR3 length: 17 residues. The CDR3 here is CASSVVPGQANTGELFF. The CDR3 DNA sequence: TGTGCCAGCAGCGTAGTTCCGGGACAGGCGAACACCGGGGAGCTGTTTTTT.

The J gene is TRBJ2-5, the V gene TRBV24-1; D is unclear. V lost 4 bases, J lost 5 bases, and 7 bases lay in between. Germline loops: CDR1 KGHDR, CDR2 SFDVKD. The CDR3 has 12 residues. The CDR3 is CATSERAETQYF. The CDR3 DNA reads TGTGCCACCAGTGAAAGAGCGGAGACCCAGTACTTC.

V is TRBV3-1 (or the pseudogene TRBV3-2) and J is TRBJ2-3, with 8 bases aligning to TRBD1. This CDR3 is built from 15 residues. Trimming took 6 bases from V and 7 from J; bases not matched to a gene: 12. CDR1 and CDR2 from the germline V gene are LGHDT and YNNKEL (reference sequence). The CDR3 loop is CASRLSGTGKNTQYF. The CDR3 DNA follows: TGTGCCAGCAGACTCTCCGGGACAGGTAAAAATACGCAGTATTTT.

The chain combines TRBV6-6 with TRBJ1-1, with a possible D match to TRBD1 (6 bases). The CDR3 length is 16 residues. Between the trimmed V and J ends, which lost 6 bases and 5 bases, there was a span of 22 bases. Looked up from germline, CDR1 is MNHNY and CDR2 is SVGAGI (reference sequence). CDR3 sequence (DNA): TGTGCCAGCAGCCCTTGGCCGACAGGTTACCTTACTGAAGCTTTCTTT. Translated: CASSPWPTGYLTEAFF.

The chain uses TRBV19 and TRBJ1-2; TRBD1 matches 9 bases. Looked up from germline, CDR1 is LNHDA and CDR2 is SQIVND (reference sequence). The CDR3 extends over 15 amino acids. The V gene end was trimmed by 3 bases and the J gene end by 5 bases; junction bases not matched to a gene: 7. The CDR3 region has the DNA TGTGCCAGTAGTATTACAGGGGGCGCGAATTATGGCTACACCTTC. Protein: CASSITGGANYGYTF.

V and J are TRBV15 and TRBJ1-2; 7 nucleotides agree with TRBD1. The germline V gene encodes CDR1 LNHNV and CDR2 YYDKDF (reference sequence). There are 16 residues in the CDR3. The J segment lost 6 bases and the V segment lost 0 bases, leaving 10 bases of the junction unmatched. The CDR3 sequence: CATSRDRVGGQHGYTF. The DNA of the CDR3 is TGTGCCACCAGCAGAGATCGGGTGGGGGGACAGCATGGCTACACCTTC.

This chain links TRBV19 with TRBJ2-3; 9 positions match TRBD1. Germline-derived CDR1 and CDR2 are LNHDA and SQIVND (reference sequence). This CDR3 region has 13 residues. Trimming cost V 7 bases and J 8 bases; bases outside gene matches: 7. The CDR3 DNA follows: TGTGCCAGTAATGACAGGGGGTGGGGTACGCAGTATTTT. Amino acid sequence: CASNDRGWGTQYF. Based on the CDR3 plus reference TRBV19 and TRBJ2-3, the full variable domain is DGGITQSPKYLFRKEGQNVTLSCEQNLNHDAMYWYRQDPGQGLRLIYYSQIVNDFQKGDIAEGYSVSREKKESFPLTVTSAQKNPTAFYLCASNDRGWGTQYFGPGTRLTVL.

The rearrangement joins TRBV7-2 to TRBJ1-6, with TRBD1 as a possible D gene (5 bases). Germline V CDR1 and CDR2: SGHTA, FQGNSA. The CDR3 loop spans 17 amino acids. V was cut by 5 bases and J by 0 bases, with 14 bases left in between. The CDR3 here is CASSSPRQGSYNSPLHF. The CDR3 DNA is TGTGCCAGCAGCAGCCCTAGGCAGGGCTCCTATAATTCACCCCTCCACTTT.

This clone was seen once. The CDR3 DNA follows: TGTGCCAGTACCCTACTAGCGGGAGGGCCTAAGTCCGGGGAGCTGTTTTTT. Its translation is CASTLLAGGPKSGELFF. The chain recombines TRBV19 with TRBJ2-2; TRBD2 matches 13 bases. The germline CDR1 and CDR2 sequences are LNHDA and SQIVND (reference sequence). The V and J ends lost 7 bases and 6 bases, in that order; junction bases with no gene match: 11. The CDR3 has 17 residues.

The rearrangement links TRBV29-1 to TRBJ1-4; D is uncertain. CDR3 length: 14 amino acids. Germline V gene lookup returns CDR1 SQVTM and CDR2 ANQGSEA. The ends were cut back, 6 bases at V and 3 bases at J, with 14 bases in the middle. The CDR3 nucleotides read TGCAGCGTGGTGTACAGAGAATCTAATGAAAAACTGTTTTTT. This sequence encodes CSVVYRESNEKLFF.

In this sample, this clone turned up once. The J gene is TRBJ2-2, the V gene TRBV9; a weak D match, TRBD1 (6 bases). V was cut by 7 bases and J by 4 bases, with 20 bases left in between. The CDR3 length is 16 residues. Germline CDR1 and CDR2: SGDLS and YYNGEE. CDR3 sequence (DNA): TGTGCCAGCTCCTTCTCCGGGACACTTCCCACCGGGGAGCTGTTTTTT. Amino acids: CASSFSGTLPTGELFF.

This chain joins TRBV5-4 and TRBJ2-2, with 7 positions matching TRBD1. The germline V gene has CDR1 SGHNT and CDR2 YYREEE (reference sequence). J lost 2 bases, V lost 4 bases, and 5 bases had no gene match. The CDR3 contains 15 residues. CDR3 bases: TGTGCCAGCAGCGCCCGGGACAGAAACACCGGGGAGCTGTTTTTT. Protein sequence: CASSARDRNTGELFF. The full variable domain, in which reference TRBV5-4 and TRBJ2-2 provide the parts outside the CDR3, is ETGVTQSPTHLIKTRGQQVTLRCSSQSGHNTVSWYQQALGQGPQFIFQYYREEENGRGNFPPRFSGLQFPNYSSELNVNALELDDSALYLCASSARDRNTGELFFGEGSRLTVL.

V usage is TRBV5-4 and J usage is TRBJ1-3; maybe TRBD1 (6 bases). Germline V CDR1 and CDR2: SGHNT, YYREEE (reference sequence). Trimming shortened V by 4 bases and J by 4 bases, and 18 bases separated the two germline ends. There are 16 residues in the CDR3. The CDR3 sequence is CASSLHAGGAGNTIYF. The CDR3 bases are TGTGCCAGCAGCCTCCACGCGGGGGGCGCCGGAAACACCATATATTTT.

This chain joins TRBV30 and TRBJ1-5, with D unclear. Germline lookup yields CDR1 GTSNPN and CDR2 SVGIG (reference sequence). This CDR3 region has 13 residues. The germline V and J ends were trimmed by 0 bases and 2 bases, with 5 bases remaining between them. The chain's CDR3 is CAWSVTGNQPQHF. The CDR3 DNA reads TGTGCCTGGAGTGTTACGGGCAATCAGCCCCAGCATTTT.

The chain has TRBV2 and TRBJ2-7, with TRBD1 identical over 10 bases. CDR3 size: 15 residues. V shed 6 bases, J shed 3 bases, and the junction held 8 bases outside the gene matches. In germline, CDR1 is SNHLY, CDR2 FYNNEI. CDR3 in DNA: TGTGCCAGCAGAGAGAAGGGACAGGGGCTCTACGAGCAGTACTTC. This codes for CASREKGQGLYEQYF. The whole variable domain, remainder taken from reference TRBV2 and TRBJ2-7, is EPEVTQTPSHQVTQMGQEVILRCVPISNHLYFYWYRQILGQKVEFLVSFYNNEISEKSEIFDDQFSVERPDGSNFTLKIRSTKLEDSAMYFCASREKGQGLYEQYFGPGTRLTVT.

This CDR3 reads CASSQVFAGTDTQYF. The CDR3 region has the DNA TGTGCCAGCAGCCAAGTCTTTGCGGGCACAGATACGCAGTATTTT. This chain connects TRBV4-2 to TRBJ2-3; no reliable D call. Germline V CDR1 and CDR2: LGHNA, YNFKEQ. This CDR3 is built from 15 residues. The V end was cut by 1 base, the J end by 1 base, with 9 bases between.